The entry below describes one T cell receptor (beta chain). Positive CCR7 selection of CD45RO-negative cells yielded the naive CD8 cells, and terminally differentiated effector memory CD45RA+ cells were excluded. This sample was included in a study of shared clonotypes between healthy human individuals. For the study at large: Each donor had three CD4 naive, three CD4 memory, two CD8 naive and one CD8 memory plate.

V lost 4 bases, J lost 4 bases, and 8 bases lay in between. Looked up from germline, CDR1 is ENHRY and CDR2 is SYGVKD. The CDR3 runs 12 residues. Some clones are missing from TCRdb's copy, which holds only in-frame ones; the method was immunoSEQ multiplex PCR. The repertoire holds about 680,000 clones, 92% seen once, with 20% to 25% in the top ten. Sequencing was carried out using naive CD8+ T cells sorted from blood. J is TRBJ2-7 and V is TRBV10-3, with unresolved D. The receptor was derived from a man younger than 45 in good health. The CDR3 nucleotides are TGTGCCATCAGTGGGGAAAAATACGAGCAGTACTTC. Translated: CAISGEKYEQYF.